Listed below are T cell receptor beta chains from one sample, sequenced in a study of T cells after posttransplantation cyclophosphamide. The table came from immunoSEQ multiplex PCR; TCRdb's copy has only in-frame clones and leaves some out. This sample yields tens of thousands of clones, of which over 75% are seen a single time; about 8% belongs to the top ten. The source was CD4+ T cells sorted from blood, collected approximately 1,900 days after a stem cell transplant with posttransplant cyclophosphamide. The receptors shown here come from a female patient between 35 and 55 years old who received an allogeneic stem cell transplant from a related donor, was CMV-positive, and had no GVHD. Some T cells may be transferred from the graft donor. CDR3s leave out the opening cysteine and the closing phenylalanine or tryptophan.

J gene: TRBJ1-5
V gene: TRBV29-1
CDR3 protein: SGSTGSAPQH

J gene: TRBJ2-3
V gene: TRBV15
CDR3 protein: ATSRDGYTDTQY

J gene: TRBJ2-2
V gene: TRBV7-2
CDR3 protein: ASRANLGANTGELF

J gene: TRBJ1-2
V gene: TRBV2
CDR3 protein: ASMWDRGGLGGYT

J gene: TRBJ2-7
V gene: TRBV12-2
CDR3 protein: ASRLANMPGQGYEQY

J gene: TRBJ1-5
V gene: TRBV19
CDR3 protein: ASSTDRHQPQH

J gene: TRBJ1-4
V gene: TRBV6-1
CDR3 protein: ATLQNEKLF

J gene: TRBJ1-3
V gene: TRBV5-4
CDR3 protein: ASSLVRGGSAGNTIY

J gene: TRBJ2-7
V gene: TRBV9
CDR3 protein: ASSAQAGGTYEQY

J gene: TRBJ1-6
V gene: TRBV19
CDR3 protein: ASSTTGAGDSPLH

J gene: TRBJ1-5
V gene: TRBV7-2
CDR3 protein: ASSFQGARDQPQH

J gene: TRBJ2-7
V gene: TRBV5-1
CDR3 protein: ASSSGGGLRYEQY

J gene: TRBJ2-7
V gene: TRBV5-4
CDR3 protein: ASSLGGTGLSEQY

J gene: TRBJ2-1
V gene: TRBV7-8
CDR3 protein: ASSTQGQGANEQF

J gene: TRBJ2-2
V gene: TRBV6-5
CDR3 protein: ATRSGGNTGELF

J gene: TRBJ1-6
V gene: TRBV19
CDR3 protein: ASMTGLEGSPLH

J gene: TRBJ1-5
V gene: TRBV25-1
CDR3 protein: ASSETGIHQPQH

J gene: TRBJ2-3
V gene: TRBV19
CDR3 protein: ASSIRTSPLPEY

J gene: TRBJ2-7
V gene: TRBV7-3
CDR3 protein: ASSLRDRRREEQY

J gene: TRBJ1-2
V gene: TRBV6-6
CDR3 protein: ASRSQGNYGYT

J gene: TRBJ2-2
V gene: TRBV2
CDR3 protein: ASSETSGGHNTGELF

J gene: TRBJ2-7
V gene: TRBV4-1
CDR3 protein: ASSQEDFLPGQGHEQY

J gene: TRBJ2-1
V gene: TRBV4-1
CDR3 protein: ASRGWGLAGGPYNEQF

J gene: TRBJ1-4
V gene: TRBV7-3
CDR3 protein: ASSLTGGSSNEKLF

J gene: TRBJ2-7
V gene: TRBV7-2
CDR3 protein: ASSFNRGPYEQY

J gene: TRBJ2-2
V gene: TRBV5-1
CDR3 protein: ASSFKGPGELF

J gene: TRBJ2-1
V gene: TRBV7-2
CDR3 protein: ASRSGGNEQF

J gene: TRBJ2-7
V gene: TRBV5-1
CDR3 protein: ASSLVPVSYEQY

J gene: TRBJ2-3
V gene: TRBV4-1
CDR3 protein: ASSHRLNGLAPSTDTQY